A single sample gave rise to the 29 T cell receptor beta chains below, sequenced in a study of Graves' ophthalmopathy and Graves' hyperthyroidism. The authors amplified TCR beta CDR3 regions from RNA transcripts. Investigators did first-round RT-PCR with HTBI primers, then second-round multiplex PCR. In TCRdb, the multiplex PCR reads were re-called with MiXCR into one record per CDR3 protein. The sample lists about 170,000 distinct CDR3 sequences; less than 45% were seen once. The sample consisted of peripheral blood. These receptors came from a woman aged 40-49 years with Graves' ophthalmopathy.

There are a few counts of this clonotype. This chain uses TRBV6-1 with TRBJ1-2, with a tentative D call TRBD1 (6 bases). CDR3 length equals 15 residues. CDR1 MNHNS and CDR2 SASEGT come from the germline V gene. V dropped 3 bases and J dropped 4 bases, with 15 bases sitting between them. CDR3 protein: CASSEPRTASYGYTF. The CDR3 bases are TGTGCCAGCAGTGAGCCTAGGACAGCCTCCTATGGCTACACCTTC.

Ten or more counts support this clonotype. CDR3 sequence: CASGNRGANTGELFF. The CDR3 region has the DNA TGTGCTAGTGGGAACAGGGGCGCGAACACCGGGGAGCTGTTTTTT. J is TRBJ2-2 and V is TRBV12-5; 7 positions match TRBD1. The germline V gene has CDR1 LGHNT and CDR2 FRNRAP. The trim removed 6 bases at V and 0 bases at J, leaving 4 bases unmatched. This CDR3 contains 15 residues.

In nucleotides, the CDR3 is TGTGCCAGCAGCGGGACAGGGGGTCTCGACACTGAAGCTTTCTTT. Translating gives CASSGTGGLDTEAFF. This chain connects TRBV5-4 to TRBJ1-1; TRBD1 aligns across 11 bases. Germline CDR1 SGHNT, CDR2 YYREEE (reference sequence). V lost 4 bases and J lost 3; bases outside the gene matches: 5. The CDR3 runs 15 residues. The full variable domain, in which reference TRBV5-4 and TRBJ1-1 provide the parts outside the CDR3, is ETGVTQSPTHLIKTRGQQVTLRCSSQSGHNTVSWYQQALGQGPQFIFQYYREEENGRGNFPPRFSGLQFPNYSSELNVNALELDDSALYLCASSGTGGLDTEAFFGQGTRLTVV.

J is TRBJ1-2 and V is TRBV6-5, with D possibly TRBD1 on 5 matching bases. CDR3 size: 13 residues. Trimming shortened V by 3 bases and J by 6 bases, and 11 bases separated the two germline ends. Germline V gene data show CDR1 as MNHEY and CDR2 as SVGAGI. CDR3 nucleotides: TGTGCCAGCAGTTATCTGGGAGGGGATGGCTACACCTTC. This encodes CASSYLGGDGYTF.

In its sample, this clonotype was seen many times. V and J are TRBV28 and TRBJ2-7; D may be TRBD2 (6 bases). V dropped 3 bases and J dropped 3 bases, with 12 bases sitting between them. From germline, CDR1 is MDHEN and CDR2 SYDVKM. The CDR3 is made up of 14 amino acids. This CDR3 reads CASSLEGEVYEQYF. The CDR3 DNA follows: TGTGCCAGCAGTTTGGAGGGAGAGGTCTACGAGCAGTACTTC. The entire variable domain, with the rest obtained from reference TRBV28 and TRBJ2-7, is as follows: DVKVTQSSRYLVKRTGEKVFLECVQDMDHENMFWYRQDPGLGLRLIYFSYDVKMKEKGDIPEGYSVSREKKERFSLILESASTNQTSMYLCASSLEGEVYEQYFGPGTRLTVT.

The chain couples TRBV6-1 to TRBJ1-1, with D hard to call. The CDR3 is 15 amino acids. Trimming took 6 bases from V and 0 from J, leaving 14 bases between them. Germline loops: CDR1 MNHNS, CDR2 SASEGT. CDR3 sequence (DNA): TGTGCCAGCAGCCAATCCGGACTCCTGAACACTGAAGCTTTCTTT. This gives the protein CASSQSGLLNTEAFF.

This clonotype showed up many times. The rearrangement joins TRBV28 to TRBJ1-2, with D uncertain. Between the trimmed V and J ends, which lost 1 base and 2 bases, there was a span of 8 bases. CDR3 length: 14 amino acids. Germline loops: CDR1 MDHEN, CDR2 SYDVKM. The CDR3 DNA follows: TGTGCCAGCAGTTTATCGTTTAGCAACTATGGCTACACCTTC. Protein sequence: CASSLSFSNYGYTF.

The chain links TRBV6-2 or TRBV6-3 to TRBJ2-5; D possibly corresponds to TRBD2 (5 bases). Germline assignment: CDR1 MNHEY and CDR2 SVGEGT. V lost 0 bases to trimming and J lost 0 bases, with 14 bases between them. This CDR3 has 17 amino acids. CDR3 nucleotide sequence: TGTGCCAGCAGTTACTCGAGAACTAGGGAGTACCAAGAGACCCAGTACTTC. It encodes CASSYSRTREYQETQYF.

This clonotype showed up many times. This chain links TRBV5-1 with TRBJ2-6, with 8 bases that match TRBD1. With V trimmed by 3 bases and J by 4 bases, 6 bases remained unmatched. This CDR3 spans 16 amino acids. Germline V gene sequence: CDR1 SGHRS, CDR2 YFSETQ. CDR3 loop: CASSYTGGSGANVLTF. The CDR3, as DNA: TGCGCCAGCAGCTATACAGGGGGATCAGGGGCCAACGTCCTGACTTTC.

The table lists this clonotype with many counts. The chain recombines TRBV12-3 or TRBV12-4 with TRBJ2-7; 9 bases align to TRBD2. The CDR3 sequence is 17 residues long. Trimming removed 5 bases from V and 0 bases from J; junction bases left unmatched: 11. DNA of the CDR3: TGTGCCAGCAGTGTCCGCCGTGCTAGCGGGATCTCCTACGAGCAGTACTTC. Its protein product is CASSVRRASGISYEQYF.

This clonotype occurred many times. CDR3 protein: CASSFLGTHEQYF. DNA for the CDR3: TGTGCCAGCAGTTTTCTGGGGACCCACGAGCAGTACTTC. The chain links TRBV28 to TRBJ2-7; the D call may be TRBD1 or TRBD2 (5 bases each). CDR3 size: 13 residues. Between the trimmed V and J ends, which lost 3 bases and 5 bases, there was a span of 11 bases. The germline V gene encodes CDR1 MDHEN and CDR2 SYDVKM.

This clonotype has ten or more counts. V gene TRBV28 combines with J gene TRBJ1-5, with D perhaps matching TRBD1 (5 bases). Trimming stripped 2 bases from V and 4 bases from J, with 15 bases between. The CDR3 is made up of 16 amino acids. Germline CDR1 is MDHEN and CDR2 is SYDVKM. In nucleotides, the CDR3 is TGTGCCAGCAGTTTAATTGGTTTGGGGGGGAATCAGCCCCAGCATTTT. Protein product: CASSLIGLGGNQPQHF.

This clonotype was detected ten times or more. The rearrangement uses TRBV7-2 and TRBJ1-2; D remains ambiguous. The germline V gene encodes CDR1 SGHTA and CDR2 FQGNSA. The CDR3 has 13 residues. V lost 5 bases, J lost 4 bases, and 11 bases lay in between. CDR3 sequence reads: CASSHTDGYGYTF. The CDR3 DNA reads TGTGCCAGCAGCCACACGGACGGCTATGGCTACACCTTC.

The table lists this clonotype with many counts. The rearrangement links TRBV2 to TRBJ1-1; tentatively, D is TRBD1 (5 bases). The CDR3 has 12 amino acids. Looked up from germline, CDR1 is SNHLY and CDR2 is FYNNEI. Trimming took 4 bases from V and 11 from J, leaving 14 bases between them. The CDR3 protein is CASSGGGGMAFF. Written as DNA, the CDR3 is TGTGCCAGCAGTGGGGGCGGGGGGATGGCTTTCTTT.

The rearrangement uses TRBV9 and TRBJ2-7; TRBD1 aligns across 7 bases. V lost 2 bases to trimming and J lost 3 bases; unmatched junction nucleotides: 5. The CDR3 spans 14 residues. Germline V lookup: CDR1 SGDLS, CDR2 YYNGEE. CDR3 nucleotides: TGTGCCAGCAGCGTCACGACAGGGAGCTACGAGCAGTACTTC. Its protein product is CASSVTTGSYEQYF.

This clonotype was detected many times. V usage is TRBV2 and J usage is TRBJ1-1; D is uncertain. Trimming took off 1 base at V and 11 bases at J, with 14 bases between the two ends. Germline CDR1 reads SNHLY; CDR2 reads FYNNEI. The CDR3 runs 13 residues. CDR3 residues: CASSEVSDTAAFF. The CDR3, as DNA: TGTGCCAGCAGTGAAGTGAGTGACACTGCCGCTTTCTTT. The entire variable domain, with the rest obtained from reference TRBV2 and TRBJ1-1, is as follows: EPEVTQTPSHQVTQMGQEVILRCVPISNHLYFYWYRQILGQKVEFLVSFYNNEISEKSEIFDDQFSVERPDGSNFTLKIRSTKLEDSAMYFCASSEVSDTAAFFGQGTRLTVV.

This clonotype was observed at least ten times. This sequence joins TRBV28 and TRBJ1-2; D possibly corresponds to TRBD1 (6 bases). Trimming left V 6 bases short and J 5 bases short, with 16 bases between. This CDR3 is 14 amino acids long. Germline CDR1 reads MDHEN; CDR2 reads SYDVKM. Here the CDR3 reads CASSSGGGGYGYTF. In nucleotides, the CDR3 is TGTGCCAGCAGCTCGGGGGGGGGCGGGTATGGCTACACCTTC.

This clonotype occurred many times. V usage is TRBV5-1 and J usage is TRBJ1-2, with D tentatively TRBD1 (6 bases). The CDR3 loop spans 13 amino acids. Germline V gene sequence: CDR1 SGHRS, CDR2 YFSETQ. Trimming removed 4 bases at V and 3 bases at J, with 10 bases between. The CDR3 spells CASSPDRHYGYTF. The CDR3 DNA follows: TGCGCCAGCAGCCCGGACAGACACTATGGCTACACCTTC. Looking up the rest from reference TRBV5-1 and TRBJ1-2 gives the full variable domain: KAGVTQTPRYLIKTRGQQVTLSCSPISGHRSVSWYQQTPGQGLQFLFEYFSETQRNKGNFPGRFSGRQFSNSRSEMNVSTLELGDSALYLCASSPDRHYGYTFGSGTRLTVV.

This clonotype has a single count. The CDR3 region is CASSYPPPGTAQNTEAFF. In nucleotides, the CDR3 is TGTGCCAGCAGTTACCCCCCCCCCGGGACAGCACAGAACACTGAAGCTTTCTTT. V gene TRBV6-2 or TRBV6-3 combines with J gene TRBJ1-1; 7 bases match TRBD1. CDR3 length: 18 residues. The germline V gene has CDR1 MNHEY and CDR2 SVGEGT. With 2 bases clipped from V and 1 base from J, the junction kept 13 bases outside the gene matches.

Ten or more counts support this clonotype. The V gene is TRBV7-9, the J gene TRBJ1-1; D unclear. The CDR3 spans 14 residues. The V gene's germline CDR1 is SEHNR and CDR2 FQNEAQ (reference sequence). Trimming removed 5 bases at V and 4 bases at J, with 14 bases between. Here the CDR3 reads CASSPPIRGTEAFF. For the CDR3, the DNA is TGTGCCAGCAGCCCGCCGATCCGGGGCACTGAAGCTTTCTTT.

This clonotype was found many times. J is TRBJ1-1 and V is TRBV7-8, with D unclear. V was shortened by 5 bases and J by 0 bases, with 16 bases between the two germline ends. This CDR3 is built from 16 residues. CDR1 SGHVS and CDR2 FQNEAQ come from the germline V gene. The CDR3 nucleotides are TGTGCCAGCAGCCCAAGCGCCTTCCAAATGAACACTGAAGCTTTCTTT. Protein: CASSPSAFQMNTEAFF.

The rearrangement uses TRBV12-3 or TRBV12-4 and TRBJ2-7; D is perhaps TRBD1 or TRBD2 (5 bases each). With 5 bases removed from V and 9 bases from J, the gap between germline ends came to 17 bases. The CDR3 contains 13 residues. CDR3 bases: TGTGCCAGCAGTGGGGACCTTGCCTTAGGGCAGTACTTC. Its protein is CASSGDLALGQYF.

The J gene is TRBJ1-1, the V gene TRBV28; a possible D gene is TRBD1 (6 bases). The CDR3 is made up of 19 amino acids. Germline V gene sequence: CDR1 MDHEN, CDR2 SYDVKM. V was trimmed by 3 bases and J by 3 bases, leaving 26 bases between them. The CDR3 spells CASSFILQGLSARDTEAFF. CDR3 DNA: TGTGCCAGCAGTTTCATCCTGCAGGGGCTTAGTGCACGGGACACTGAAGCTTTCTTT. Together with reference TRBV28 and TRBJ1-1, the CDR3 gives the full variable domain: DVKVTQSSRYLVKRTGEKVFLECVQDMDHENMFWYRQDPGLGLRLIYFSYDVKMKEKGDIPEGYSVSREKKERFSLILESASTNQTSMYLCASSFILQGLSARDTEAFFGQGTRLTVV.

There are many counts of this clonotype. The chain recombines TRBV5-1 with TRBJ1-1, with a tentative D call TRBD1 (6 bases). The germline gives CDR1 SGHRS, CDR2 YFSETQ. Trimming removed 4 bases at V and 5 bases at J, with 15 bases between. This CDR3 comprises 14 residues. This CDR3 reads CASSTGTTGTEAFF. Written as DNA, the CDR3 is TGCGCCAGCAGCACTGGGACAACGGGGACTGAAGCTTTCTTT.

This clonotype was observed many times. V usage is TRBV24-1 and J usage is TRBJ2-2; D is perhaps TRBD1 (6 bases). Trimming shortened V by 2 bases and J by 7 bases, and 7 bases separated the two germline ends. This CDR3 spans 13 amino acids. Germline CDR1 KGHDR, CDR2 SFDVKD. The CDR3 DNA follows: TGTGCCACCAGTGATTACAGGGTCGGGGAGCTGTTTTTT. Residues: CATSDYRVGELFF.

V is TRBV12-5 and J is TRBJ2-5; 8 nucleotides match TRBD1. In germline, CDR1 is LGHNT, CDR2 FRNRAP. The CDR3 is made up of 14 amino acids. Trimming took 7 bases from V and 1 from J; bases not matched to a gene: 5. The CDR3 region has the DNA TGTGCTAGTGAACAAGGGACAGGCCAAGAGACCCAGTACTTC. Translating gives CASEQGTGQETQYF.

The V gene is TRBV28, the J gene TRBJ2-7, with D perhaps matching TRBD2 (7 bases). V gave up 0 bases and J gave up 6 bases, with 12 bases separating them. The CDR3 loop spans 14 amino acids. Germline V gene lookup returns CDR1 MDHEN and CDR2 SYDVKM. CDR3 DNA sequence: TGTGCCAGCAGTTTATGGGAGGGAGGGGGCGAGCAGTACTTC. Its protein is CASSLWEGGGEQYF.

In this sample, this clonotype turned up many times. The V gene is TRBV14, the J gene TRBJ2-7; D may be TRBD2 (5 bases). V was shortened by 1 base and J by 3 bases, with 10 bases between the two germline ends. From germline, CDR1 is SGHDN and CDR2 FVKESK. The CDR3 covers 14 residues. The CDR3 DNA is TGTGCCAGCAGCCAAGCGACTATCAGCTACGAGCAGTACTTC. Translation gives CASSQATISYEQYF.

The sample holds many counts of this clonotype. CDR3 coding DNA: TGCGCCAGCAGCGGGGGCCTCAACACTGAAGCTTTCTTT. Amino acids: CASSGGLNTEAFF. The J gene is TRBJ1-1, the V gene TRBV5-1; TRBD1 is a possible D gene (6 bases). The CDR3 has 13 amino acids. From germline, CDR1 is SGHRS and CDR2 YFSETQ. Deletions cut 4 bases from V and 2 bases from J, with 9 bases between.